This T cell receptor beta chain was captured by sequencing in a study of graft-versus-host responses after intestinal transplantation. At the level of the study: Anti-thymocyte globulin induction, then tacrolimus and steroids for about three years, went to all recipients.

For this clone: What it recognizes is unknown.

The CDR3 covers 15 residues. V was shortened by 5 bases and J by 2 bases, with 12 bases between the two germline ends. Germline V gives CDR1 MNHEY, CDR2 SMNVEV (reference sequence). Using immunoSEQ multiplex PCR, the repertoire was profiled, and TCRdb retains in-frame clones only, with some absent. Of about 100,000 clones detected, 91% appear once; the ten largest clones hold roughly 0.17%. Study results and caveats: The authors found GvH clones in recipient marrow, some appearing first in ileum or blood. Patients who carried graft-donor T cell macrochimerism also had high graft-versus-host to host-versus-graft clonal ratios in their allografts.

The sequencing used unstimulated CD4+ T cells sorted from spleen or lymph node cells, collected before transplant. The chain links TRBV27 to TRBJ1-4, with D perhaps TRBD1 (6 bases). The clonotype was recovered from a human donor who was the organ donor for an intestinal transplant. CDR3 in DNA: TGTGCCAGCAGTCTACAGGGACACACTAATGAAAAACTGTTTTTT. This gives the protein CASSLQGHTNEKLFF.